Listed here is a single T cell receptor beta chain. The data originate from a study of cytomegalovirus exposure and HLA in healthy donors. PCR primers comprised 60 Vbeta and 13 Jbeta primers. Using immunoSEQ multiplex PCR, the repertoire was profiled, and TCRdb retains in-frame clones only, with some absent. Of 170,000 or so clones listed, roughly 84% are singletons. The sequence was obtained from a boy aged 2-15 years in good health and CMV-seronegative. Source material: PBMCs.

CDR3 loop: CASIELAGKETQYF. CDR3 coding DNA: TGTGCCAGCATTGAGCTAGCGGGAAAAGAGACCCAGTACTTC. The chain couples TRBV2 to TRBJ2-5; 9 positions match TRBD2. CDR1 SNHLY and CDR2 FYNNEI come from the germline V gene. The CDR3 has 14 amino acids. The ends lost 7 bases at V and 3 bases at J; junction bases unmatched: 6.